This note documents a single T cell receptor (beta chain) sequence. Its specificity is not known. The cohort excluded patients with autoimmune disease history or systemic immunosuppression. Trimming removed 3 bases from V and 5 bases from J; junction bases left unmatched: 14. This CDR3 has 17 amino acids. Germline CDR1 is MDHEN and CDR2 is SYDVKM. Generated by immunoSEQ multiplex PCR, the TCRdb table keeps only in-frame clones and is missing some. Here the sample spans more than 70,000 clones, roughly nine tenths being singletons. The data were taken from a study of OX40 agonist ivuxolimab in advanced cancers. Study-level findings and limits: Clonal expansion was seen in CD4+ and CD8+ blood T cells by week 6 at 0.1 to 3.0 mg/kg. In a subset of nonresponders, normalized T-cell clonal expansion was also low.

V gene TRBV28 combines with J gene TRBJ1-2; TRBD1 aligns across 8 bases. The source is an adult with an advanced solid tumor such as melanoma, head and neck, liver or kidney cancer. Sample: CD4+ or CD8+ T cells sorted from blood, taken in a trial of the OX40 agonist ivuxolimab. CDR3 sequence: CASSLVENWTGRYGYTF. DNA of the CDR3: TGTGCCAGCAGTTTGGTAGAGAATTGGACAGGGCGTTATGGCTACACCTTC.